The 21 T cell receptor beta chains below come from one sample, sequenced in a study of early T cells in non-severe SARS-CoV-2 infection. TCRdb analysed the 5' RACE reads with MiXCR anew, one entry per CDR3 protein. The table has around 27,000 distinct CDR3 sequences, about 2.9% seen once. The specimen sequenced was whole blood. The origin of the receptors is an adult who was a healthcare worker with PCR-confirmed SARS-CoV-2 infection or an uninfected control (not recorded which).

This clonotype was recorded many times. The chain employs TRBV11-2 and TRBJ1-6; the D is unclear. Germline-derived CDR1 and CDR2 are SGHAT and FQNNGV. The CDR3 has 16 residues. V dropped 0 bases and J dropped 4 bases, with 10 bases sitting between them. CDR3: CASSLDTGPYNSPLHF. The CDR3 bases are TGTGCCAGCAGCTTAGATACCGGGCCATATAATTCACCCCTCCACTTT. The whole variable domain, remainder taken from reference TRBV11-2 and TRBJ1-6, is EAGVAQSPRYKIIEKRQSVAFWCNPISGHATLYWYQQILGQGPKLLIQFQNNGVVDDSQLPKDRFSAERLKGVDSTLKIQPAKLEDSAVYLCASSLDTGPYNSPLHFGNGTRLTVT.

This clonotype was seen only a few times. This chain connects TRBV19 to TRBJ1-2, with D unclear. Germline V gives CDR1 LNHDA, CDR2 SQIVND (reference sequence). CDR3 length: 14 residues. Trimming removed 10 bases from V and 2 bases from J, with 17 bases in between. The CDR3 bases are TGTGCCACGAAGACCCGTCGGGGAAACTATGGCTACACCTTC. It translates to CATKTRRGNYGYTF.

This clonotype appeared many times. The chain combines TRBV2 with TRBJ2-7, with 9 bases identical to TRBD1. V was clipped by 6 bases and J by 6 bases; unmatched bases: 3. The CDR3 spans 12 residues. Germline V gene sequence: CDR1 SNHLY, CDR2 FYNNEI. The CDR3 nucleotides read TGTGCCAGCAGCGAGGACAGGGGCGAGCAGTACGTC. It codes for CASSEDRGEQYV.

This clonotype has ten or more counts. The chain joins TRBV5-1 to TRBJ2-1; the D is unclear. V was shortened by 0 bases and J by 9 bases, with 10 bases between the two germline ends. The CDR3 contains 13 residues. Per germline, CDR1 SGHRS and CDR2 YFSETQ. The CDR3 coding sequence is TGCGCCAGCAGCTTGGACCTAATTGGTGAGCAGTTCTTC. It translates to CASSLDLIGEQFF.

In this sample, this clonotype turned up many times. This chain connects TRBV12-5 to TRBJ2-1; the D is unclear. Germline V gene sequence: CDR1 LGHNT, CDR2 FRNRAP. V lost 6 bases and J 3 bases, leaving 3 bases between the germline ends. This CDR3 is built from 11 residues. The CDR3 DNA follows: TGTGCTAGTGGCTACTACAATGAGCAGTTCTTC. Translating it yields CASGYYNEQFF. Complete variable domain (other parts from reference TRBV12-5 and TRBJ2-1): DARVTQTPRHKVTEMGQEVTMRCQPILGHNTVFWYRQTMMQGLELLAYFRNRAPLDDSGMPKDRFSAEMPDATLATLKIQPSEPRDSAVYFCASGYYNEQFFGPGTRLTVL.

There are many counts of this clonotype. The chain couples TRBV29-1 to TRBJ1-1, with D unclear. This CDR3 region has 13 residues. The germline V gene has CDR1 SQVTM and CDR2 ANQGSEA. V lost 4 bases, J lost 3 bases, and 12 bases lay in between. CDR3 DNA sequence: TGCAGCGTTGCGCCCTTAGCGGACACTGAAGCTTTCTTT. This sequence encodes CSVAPLADTEAFF.

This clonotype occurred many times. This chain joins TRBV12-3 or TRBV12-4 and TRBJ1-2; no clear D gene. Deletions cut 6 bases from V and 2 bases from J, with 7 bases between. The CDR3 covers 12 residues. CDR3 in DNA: TGTGCCAGCAGCAACGGGAACTATGGCTACACCTTC. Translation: CASSNGNYGYTF.

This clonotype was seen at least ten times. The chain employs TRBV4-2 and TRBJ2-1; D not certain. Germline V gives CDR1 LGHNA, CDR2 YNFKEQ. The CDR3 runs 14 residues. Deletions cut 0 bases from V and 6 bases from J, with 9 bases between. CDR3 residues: CASSQDLLINEQFF. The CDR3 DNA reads TGTGCCAGCAGCCAAGATCTCCTGATCAATGAGCAGTTCTTC.

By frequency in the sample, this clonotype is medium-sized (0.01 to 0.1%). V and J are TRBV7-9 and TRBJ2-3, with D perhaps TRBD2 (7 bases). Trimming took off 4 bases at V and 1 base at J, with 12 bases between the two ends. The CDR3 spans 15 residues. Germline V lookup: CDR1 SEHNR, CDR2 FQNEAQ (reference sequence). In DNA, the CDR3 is TGTGCCAGCAGCTATTCGGGGGGCGGCACAGATACGCAGTATTTT. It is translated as CASSYSGGGTDTQYF.

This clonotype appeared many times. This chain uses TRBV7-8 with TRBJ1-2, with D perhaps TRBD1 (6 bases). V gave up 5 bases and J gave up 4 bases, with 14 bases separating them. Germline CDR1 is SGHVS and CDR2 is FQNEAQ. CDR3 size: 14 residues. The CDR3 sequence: CASSRYRATYGYTF. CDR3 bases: TGTGCCAGCAGCCGCTACAGGGCCACCTATGGCTACACCTTC.

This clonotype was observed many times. In nucleotides, the CDR3 is TGTGCCTGGAGTGTACGCGAGGGGGCCACCGGGGAGCTGTTTTTT. It is translated as CAWSVREGATGELFF. The V call is TRBV30, the J call TRBJ2-2; 7 bases are shared with TRBD1. V shed 0 bases, J shed 4 bases, and the junction held 5 bases outside the gene matches. The germline V gene encodes CDR1 GTSNPN and CDR2 SVGIG (reference sequence). The CDR3 runs 15 residues.

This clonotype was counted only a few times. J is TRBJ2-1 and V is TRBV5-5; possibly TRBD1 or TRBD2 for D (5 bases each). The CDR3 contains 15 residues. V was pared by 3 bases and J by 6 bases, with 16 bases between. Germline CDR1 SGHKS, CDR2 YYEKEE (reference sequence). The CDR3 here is CASSSGPPGLNEQFF. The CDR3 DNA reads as TGTGCCAGCAGCTCGGGGCCCCCAGGACTCAATGAGCAGTTCTTC.

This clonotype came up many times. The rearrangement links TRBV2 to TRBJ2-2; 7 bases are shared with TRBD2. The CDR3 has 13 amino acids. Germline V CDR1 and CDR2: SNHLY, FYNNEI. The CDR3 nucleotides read TGTGCTTGGGGTAGCGGGTACACCGGGGAGCTGTTTTTT. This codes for CAWGSGYTGELFF.

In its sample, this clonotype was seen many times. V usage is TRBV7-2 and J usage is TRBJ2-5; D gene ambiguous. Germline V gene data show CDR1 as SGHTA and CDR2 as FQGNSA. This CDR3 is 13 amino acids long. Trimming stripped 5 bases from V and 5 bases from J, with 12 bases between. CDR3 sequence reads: CASSPNPRETQYF. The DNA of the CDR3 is TGTGCCAGCAGCCCAAACCCCAGGGAGACCCAGTACTTC.

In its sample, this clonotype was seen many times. CDR3 coding DNA: TGTGCCAGCAGCTTACTAGCCTATGGGGATCATGAGCAGTTCTTC. This codes for CASSLLAYGDHEQFF. The chain recombines TRBV11-1 with TRBJ2-1; D might be TRBD2 (5 bases). Germline CDR1 and CDR2: SGHAT and FQDESV (reference sequence). V lost 2 bases to trimming and J lost 8 bases, with 16 bases between them. The CDR3 is 15 amino acids.

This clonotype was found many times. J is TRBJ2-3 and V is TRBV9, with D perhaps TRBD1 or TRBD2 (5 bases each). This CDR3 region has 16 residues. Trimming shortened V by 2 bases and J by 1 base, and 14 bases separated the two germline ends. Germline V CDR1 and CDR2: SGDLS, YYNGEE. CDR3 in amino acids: CASSVATGLRTDTQYF. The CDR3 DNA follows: TGTGCCAGCAGCGTCGCAACAGGACTTCGCACAGATACGCAGTATTTT.

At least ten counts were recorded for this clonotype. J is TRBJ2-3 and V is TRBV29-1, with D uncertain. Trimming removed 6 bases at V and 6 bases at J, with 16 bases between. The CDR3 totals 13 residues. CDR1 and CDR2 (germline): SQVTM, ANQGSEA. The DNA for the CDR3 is TGCAGCGTCCCCTTACTGGCGAGGGATACGCAGTATTTT. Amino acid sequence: CSVPLLARDTQYF.

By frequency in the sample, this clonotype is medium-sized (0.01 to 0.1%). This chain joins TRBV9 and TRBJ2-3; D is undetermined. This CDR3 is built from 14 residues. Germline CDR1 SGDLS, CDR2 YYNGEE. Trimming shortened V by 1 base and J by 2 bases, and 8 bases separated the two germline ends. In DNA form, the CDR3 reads TGTGCCAGCAGCGTAAGCCGTTACACAGATACGCAGTATTTT. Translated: CASSVSRYTDTQYF.

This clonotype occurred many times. In DNA, the CDR3 is TGTGCCAGCAGTGAAATGACTAGCGGTACCGGGAAGACCCAGTACTTC. This sequence encodes CASSEMTSGTGKTQYF. This chain links TRBV2 with TRBJ2-5; TRBD2 aligns across 9 bases. The CDR3 runs to 16 residues. CDR1 is SNHLY and CDR2 is FYNNEI in the germline V gene. V gave up 2 bases and J gave up 6 bases; unmatched junction bases: 10.

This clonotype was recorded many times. The CDR3 sequence is CASSLQGVNTEAFF. The CDR3 DNA reads TGCGCCAGCAGCTTGCAGGGGGTGAACACTGAAGCTTTCTTT. The chain has TRBV5-1 and TRBJ1-1; TRBD1 aligns across 7 bases. Trimming cost V 1 base and J 0 bases; bases outside gene matches: 0. CDR1 is SGHRS, CDR2 YFSETQ, per germline. The CDR3 totals 14 residues.

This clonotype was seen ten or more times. CDR3 sequence: CASSKRTSGGASTWYNEQFF. For the CDR3, the DNA is TGCGCCAGCAGCAAACGGACTAGCGGGGGGGCGTCCACCTGGTACAATGAGCAGTTCTTC. The genes are TRBV4-1 and TRBJ2-1; 15 bases are a match to TRBD2. This CDR3 contains 20 residues. V lost 5 bases, J lost 4 bases, and 15 bases stayed unmatched. From germline, CDR1 is MGHRA and CDR2 YSYEKL.